This TCR beta chain was recorded in a study of T cell repertoires in cytomegalovirus infection. This CDR3 has 19 amino acids. Per germline, CDR1 SGHVS and CDR2 FQNEAQ. The germline V and J ends were trimmed by 1 base and 0 bases, with 21 bases remaining between them. This clonotype occurred many times. TCRdb re-called the reads through MiXCR, storing one row per CDR3 protein. The table records about 740,000 distinct CDR3 sequences, about a third of them present only once. Sequencing was done on a sample of PBMCs. The chain has TRBV7-8 and TRBJ1-1, with a tentative D call TRBD1 (6 bases). The sequence was obtained from a human donor in good health (CMV status not recorded). Some clones in this sample may be carry-over from other donors' samples. The DNA for the CDR3 is TGTGCCAGCAGCTTAGACAGGGCAATGACCCGGCCGATGAACACTGAAGCTTTCTTT. It translates to CASSLDRAMTRPMNTEAFF.